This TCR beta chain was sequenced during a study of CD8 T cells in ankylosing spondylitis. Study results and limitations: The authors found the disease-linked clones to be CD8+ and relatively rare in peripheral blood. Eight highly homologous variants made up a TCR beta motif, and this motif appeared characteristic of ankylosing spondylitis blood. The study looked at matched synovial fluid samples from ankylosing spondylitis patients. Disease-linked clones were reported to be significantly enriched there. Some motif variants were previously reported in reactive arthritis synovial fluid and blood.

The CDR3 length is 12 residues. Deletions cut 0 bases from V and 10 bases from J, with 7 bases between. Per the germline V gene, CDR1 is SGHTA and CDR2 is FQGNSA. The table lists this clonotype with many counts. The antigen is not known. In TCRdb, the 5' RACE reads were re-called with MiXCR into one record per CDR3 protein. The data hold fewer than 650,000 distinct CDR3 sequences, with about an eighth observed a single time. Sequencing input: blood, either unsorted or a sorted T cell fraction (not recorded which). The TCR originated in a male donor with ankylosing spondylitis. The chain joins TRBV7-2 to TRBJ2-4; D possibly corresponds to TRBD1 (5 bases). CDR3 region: CASSLASGIQYF. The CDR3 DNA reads TGTGCCAGCAGCTTAGCGTCAGGGATTCAGTACTTC.